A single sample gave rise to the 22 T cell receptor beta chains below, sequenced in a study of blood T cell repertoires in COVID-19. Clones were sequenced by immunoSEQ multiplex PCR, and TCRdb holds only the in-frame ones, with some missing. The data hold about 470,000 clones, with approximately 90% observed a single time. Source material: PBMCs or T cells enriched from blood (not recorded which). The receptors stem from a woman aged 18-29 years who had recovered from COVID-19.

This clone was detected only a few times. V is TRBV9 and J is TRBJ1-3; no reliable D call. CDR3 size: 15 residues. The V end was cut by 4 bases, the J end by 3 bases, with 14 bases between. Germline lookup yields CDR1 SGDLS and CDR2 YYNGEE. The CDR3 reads CASSPRLGGGNTIYF. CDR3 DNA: TGTGCCAGCAGCCCAAGACTTGGTGGTGGAAACACCATATATTTT. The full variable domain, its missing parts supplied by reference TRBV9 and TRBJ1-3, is DSGVTQTPKHLITATGQRVTLRCSPRSGDLSVYWYQQSLDQGLQFLIQYYNGEERAKGNILERFSAQQFPDLHSELNLSSLELGDSALYFCASSPRLGGGNTIYFGEGSWLTVV.

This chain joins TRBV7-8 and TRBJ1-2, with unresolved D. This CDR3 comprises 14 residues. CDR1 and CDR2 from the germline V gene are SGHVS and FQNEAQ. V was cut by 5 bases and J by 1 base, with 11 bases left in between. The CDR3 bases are TGTGCCAGCAGCCCGCGACACCTTAACTATGGCTACACCTTC. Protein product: CASSPRHLNYGYTF. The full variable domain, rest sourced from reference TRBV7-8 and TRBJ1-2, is GAGVSQSPRYKVAKRGQDVALRCDPISGHVSLFWYQQALGQGPEFLTYFQNEAQLDKSGLPSDRFFAERPEGSVSTLKIQRTQQEDSAVYLCASSPRHLNYGYTFGSGTRLTVV.

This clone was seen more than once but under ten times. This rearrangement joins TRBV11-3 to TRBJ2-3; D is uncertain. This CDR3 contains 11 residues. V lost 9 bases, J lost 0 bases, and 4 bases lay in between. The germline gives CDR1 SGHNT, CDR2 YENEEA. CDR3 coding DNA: TGTGCCAGTACTAGCACAGATACGCAGTATTTT. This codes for CASTSTDTQYF.

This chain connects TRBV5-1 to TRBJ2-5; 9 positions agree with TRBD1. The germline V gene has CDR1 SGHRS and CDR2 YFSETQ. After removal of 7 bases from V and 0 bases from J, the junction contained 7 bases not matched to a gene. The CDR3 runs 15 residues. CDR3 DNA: TGCGCCAGCTGCTACAGGGGGCTCGACCAAGAGACCCAGTACTTC. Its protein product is CASCYRGLDQETQYF.

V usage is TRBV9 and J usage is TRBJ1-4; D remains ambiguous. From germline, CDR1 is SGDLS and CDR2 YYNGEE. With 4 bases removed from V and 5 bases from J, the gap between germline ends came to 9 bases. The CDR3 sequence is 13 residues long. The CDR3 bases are TGTGCCAGCAGCTTGGGCATCAATGAAAAACTGTTTTTT. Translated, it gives CASSLGINEKLFF. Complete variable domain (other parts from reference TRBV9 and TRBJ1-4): DSGVTQTPKHLITATGQRVTLRCSPRSGDLSVYWYQQSLDQGLQFLIQYYNGEERAKGNILERFSAQQFPDLHSELNLSSLELGDSALYFCASSLGINEKLFFGSGTQLSVL.

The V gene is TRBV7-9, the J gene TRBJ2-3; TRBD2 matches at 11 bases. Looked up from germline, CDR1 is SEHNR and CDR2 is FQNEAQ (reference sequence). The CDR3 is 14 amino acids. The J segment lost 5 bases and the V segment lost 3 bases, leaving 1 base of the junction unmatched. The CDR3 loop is CASSLGLAEDTQYF. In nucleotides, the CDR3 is TGTGCCAGCAGCTTGGGACTAGCGGAAGATACGCAGTATTTT. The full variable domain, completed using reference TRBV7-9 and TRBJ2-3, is DTGVSQNPRHKITKRGQNVTFRCDPISEHNRLYWYRQTLGQGPEFLTYFQNEAQLEKSRLLSDRFSAERPKGSFSTLEIQRTEQGDSAMYLCASSLGLAEDTQYFGPGTRLTVL.

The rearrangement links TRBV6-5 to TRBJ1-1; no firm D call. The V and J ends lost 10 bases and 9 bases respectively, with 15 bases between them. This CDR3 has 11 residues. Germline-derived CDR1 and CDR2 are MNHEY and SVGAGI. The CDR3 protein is CATSFEWQAFF. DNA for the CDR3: TGTGCCACCTCGTTCGAATGGCAAGCTTTCTTT.

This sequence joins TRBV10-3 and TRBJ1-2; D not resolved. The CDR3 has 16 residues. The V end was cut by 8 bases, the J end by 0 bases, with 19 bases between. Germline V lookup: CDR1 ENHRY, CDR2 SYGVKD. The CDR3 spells CAIGTGRRDSNYGYTF. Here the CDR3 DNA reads TGTGCCATCGGAACGGGGAGACGCGACTCTAACTATGGCTACACCTTC.

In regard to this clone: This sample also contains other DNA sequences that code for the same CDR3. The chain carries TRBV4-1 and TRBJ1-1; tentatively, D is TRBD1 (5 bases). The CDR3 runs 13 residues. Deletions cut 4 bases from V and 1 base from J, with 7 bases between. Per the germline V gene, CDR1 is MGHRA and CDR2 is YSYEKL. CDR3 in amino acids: CASSLTGNTEAFF. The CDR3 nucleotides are TGCGCCAGCAGCCTTACAGGGAACACTGAAGCTTTCTTT.

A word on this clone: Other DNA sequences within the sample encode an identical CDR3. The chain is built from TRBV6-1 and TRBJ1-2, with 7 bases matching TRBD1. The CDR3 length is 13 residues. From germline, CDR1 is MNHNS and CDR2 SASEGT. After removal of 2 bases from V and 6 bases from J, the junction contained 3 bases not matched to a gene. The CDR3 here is CASSESQGDGYTF. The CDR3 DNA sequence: TGTGCCAGCAGTGAAAGTCAGGGGGATGGCTACACCTTC.

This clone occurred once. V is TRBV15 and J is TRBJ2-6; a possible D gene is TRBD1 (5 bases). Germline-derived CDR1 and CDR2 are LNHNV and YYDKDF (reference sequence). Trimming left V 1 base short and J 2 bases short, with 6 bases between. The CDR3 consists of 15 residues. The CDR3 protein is CATSRGRAGANVLTF. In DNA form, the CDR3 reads TGTGCCACCAGCAGAGGCAGGGCTGGGGCCAACGTCCTGACTTTC. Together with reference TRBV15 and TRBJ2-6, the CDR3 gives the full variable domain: DAMVIQNPRYQVTQFGKPVTLSCSQTLNHNVMYWYQQKSSQAPKLLFHYYDKDFNNEADTPDNFQSRRPNTSFCFLDIRSPGLGDTAMYLCATSRGRAGANVLTFGAGSRLTVL.

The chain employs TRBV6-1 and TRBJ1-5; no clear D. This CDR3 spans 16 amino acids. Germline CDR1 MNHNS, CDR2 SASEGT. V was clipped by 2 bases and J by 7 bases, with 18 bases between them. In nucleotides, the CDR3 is TGTGCCAGCAGTGAATTCGGGTCCGCGGTCGGGCAGCCCCAGCATTTT. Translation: CASSEFGSAVGQPQHF.

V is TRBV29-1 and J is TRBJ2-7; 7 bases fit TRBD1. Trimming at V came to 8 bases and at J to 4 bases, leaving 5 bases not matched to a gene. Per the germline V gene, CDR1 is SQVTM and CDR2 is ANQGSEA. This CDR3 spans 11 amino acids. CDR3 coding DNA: TGCAGCTACGGGACAGATTACGAGCAGTACTTC. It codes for CSYGTDYEQYF.

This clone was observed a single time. CDR3 nucleotides: TGTGCCACCATGCTACTTTCGGACAGGGGGAATGAGCAGTTCTTC. This gives the protein CATMLLSDRGNEQFF. This rearrangement joins TRBV7-9 to TRBJ2-1; 10 nucleotides align to TRBD1. The CDR3 covers 15 residues. The germline V gene encodes CDR1 SEHNR and CDR2 FQNEAQ (reference sequence). The V gene end was trimmed by 10 bases and the J gene end by 7 bases; junction bases not matched to a gene: 13.

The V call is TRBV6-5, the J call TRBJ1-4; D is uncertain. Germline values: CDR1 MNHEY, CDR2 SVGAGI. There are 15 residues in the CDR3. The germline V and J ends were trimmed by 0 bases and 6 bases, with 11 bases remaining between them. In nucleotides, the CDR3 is TGTGCCAGCAGTTACTCGAGGCAGCTGGATGAAAAACTGTTTTTT. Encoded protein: CASSYSRQLDEKLFF.

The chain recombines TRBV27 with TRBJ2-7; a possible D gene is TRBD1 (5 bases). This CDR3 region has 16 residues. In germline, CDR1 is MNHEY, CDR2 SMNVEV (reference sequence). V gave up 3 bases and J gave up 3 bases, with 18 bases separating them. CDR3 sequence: CASSFSGGRAIYEQYF. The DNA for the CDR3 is TGTGCCAGCAGTTTCTCCGGCGGCAGGGCTATCTACGAGCAGTACTTC.

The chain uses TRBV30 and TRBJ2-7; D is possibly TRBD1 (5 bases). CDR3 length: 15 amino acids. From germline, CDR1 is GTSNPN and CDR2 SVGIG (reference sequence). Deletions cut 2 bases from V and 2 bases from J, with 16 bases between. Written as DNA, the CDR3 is TGTGCCTGGAGTACGCGGACACCTCCTACCTACGAGCAGTACTTC. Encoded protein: CAWSTRTPPTYEQYF. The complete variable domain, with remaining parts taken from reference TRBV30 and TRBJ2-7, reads SQTIHQWPATLVQPVGSPLSLECTVEGTSNPNLYWYRQAAGRGLQLLFYSVGIGQISSEVPQNLSASRPQDRQFILSSKKLLLSDSGFYLCAWSTRTPPTYEQYFGPGTRLTVT.

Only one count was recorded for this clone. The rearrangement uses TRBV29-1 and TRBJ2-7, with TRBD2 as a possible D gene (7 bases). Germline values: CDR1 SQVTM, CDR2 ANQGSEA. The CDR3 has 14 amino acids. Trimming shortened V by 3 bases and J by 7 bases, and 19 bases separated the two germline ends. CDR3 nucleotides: TGCAGCGTTGAGGTCGCCCGGGGGGCCGGAGAGCAGTACTTC. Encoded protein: CSVEVARGAGEQYF.

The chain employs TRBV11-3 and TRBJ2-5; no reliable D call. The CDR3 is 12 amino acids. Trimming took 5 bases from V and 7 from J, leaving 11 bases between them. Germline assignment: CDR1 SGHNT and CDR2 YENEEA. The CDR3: CASSTDSATQYF. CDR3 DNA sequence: TGTGCCAGCAGCACCGACTCGGCGACCCAGTACTTC.

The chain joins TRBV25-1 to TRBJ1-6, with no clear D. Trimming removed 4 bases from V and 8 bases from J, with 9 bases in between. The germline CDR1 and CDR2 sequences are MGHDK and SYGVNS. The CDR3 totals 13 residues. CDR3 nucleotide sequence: TGTGCCAGCAGTGGTGCTGCGGATTCACCCCTCCACTTT. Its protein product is CASSGAADSPLHF.

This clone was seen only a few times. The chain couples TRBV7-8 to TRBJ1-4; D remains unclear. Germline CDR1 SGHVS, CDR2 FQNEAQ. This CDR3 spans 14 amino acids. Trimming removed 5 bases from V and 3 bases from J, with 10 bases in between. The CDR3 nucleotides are TGTGCCAGCAGCCTTCGGGGAGCTAATGAAAAACTGTTTTTT. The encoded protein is CASSLRGANEKLFF.

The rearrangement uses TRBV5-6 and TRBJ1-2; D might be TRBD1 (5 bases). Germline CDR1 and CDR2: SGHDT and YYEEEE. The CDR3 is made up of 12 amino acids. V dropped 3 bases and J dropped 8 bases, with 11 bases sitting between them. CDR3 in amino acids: CASSWGSTGYTF. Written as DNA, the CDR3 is TGTGCCAGCAGCTGGGGCAGTACGGGCTACACCTTC. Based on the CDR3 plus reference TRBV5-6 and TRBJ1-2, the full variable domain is DAGVTQSPTHLIKTRGQQVTLRCSPKSGHDTVSWYQQALGQGPQFIFQYYEEEERQRGNFPDRFSGHQFPNYSSELNVNALLLGDSALYLCASSWGSTGYTFGSGTRLTVV.